The rows below give T cell receptor beta chains drawn from one sample of a study of shared clonotypes between healthy human individuals. Produced via immunoSEQ multiplex PCR; TCRdb's table is partial and in-frame only. Here the sample spans about 490,000 clones, approximately 79% being singletons. Input material: PBMCs. These receptors all stem from a woman aged 40 to 55 in good health. Some clones in this sample may be carry-over from other donors' samples. Each CDR3 is given with its conserved first and last residue. The order of the fields is CDR3 length, J gene, V gene, clone size, D gene, CDR3 protein, CDR3 DNA. D genes are given only for firm matches. Some rows have no size entry. The others give once, few or many, or a class for an expanded clone.

13 TRBJ1-2 TRBV28 . . CASSFGVAYGYTF TGTGCCAGCAGTTTCGGGGTGGCCTATGGCTACACCTTC
15 TRBJ2-3 TRBV6-1 . TRBD2 CASSRFERERDTQYF TGTGCCAGCAGCCGATTCGAGCGGGAGAGGGATACGCAGTATTTT
11 TRBJ1-2 TRBV29-1 . . CSVRTAYGYTF TGCAGCGTCCGGACAGCTTATGGCTACACCTTC
13 TRBJ1-1 TRBV7-2 once . CASSLQLNTEAFF TGTGCCAGCAGCTTACAGTTGAACACTGAAGCTTTCTTT
14 TRBJ1-1 TRBV6-6 . . CASSYSEGNTEAFF TGTGCCAGCAGTTACTCCGAGGGGAACACTGAAGCTTTCTTT
15 TRBJ2-5 TRBV18 few . CASSPRQAVQETQYF TGTGCCAGCTCACCAAGACAGGCCGTTCAAGAGACCCAGTACTTC
14 TRBJ2-7 TRBV5-1 . . CASTERADDYEQYF TGCGCCAGCACTGAACGAGCGGACGACTACGAGCAGTACTTC
14 TRBJ1-5 TRBV27 . TRBD1 CASSSDREIQPQHF TGTGCCAGCAGTTCCGACAGGGAAATCCAGCCCCAGCATTTT
14 TRBJ2-2 TRBV19 . . CASSSQGWTGELFF TGTGCCAGTAGTTCGCAGGGCTGGACCGGGGAGCTGTTTTTT
15 TRBJ1-2 TRBV27 . TRBD1 CASSFGTGREGGYTF TGTGCCAGCAGTTTTGGGACAGGGCGAGAGGGAGGCTACACCTTC
14 TRBJ2-1 TRBV7-3 . TRBD1 CASSPTGSYNEQFF TGTGCCAGCAGCCCGACAGGGTCCTACAATGAGCAGTTCTTC
13 TRBJ1-2 TRBV28 . TRBD1 CASRTGGNYGYTF TGTGCCAGTAGGACAGGGGGCAACTATGGCTACACCTTC
13 TRBJ2-5 TRBV19 once TRBD1 CASSWTGEETQYF TGTGCCAGTAGTTGGACAGGTGAAGAAACCCAGTACTTC
13 TRBJ1-5 TRBV7-9 . . CASSLAALQPQHF TGTGCCAGCAGCTTAGCGGCCCTACAGCCCCAGCATTTT
15 TRBJ2-4 TRBV19 . . CASSIVGTTKNIQYF TGTGCCAGTAGTATAGTAGGGACAACCAAAAACATTCAGTACTTC
14 TRBJ1-3 TRBV9 once TRBD1 CASSAGGSGNTIYF TGTGCCAGCAGCGCAGGGGGTTCTGGAAACACCATATATTTT
14 TRBJ1-2 TRBV5-1 . . CASSLDSQGRGYTF TGCGCCAGCAGCTTGGATTCCCAGGGTAGAGGCTACACCTTC
13 TRBJ2-7 TRBV10-3 . TRBD1 CAIGQGGSYEQYF TGTGCCATAGGACAGGGGGGATCCTACGAGCAGTACTTC
15 TRBJ2-7 TRBV4-1 . . CASSQELTTAYEQCF TGCGCCAGCAGCCAAGAACTAACGACCGCCTACGAGCAGTGCTTC
15 TRBJ2-7 TRBV5-4 . . CASSLVGGSSYEQYF TGTGCCAGCAGCTTGGTTGGGGGGAGCTCCTACGAGCAGTACTTC
13 TRBJ1-2 TRBV30 . TRBD1 CAWSRQGSGGYTF TGTGCCTGGAGCAGACAGGGGTCAGGAGGCTACACCTTC
11 TRBJ1-1 TRBV28 . . CAGSGDTEAFF TGTGCGGGCTCTGGGGACACTGAAGCTTTCTTT
14 TRBJ2-7 TRBV19 few . CASSMGNAGYEQYF TGTGCCAGTAGTATGGGGAACGCTGGTTACGAGCAGTACTTC
13 TRBJ2-1 TRBV5-1 . . CASSLVLGNEQFF TGCGCCAGCAGCTTGGTTTTAGGGAATGAGCAGTTCTTC
15 TRBJ2-2 TRBV6-4 . TRBD1 CASSPGQGGAGELFF TGTGCCAGCAGCCCGGGACAGGGAGGGGCCGGGGAGCTGTTTTTT
13 TRBJ1-3 TRBV30 once . CAWIPSSGNTIYF TGTGCCTGGATCCCCAGCTCTGGAAACACCATATATTTT
15 TRBJ2-7 TRBV10-3 . TRBD2 CAISETASGPYEQYF TGTGCCATCAGTGAGACAGCTAGCGGTCCCTACGAGCAGTACTTC
15 TRBJ2-7 TRBV7-2 few . CASSTFWGGGYEQYF TGTGCCAGCAGCACCTTTTGGGGAGGGGGCTACGAGCAGTACTTC
15 TRBJ2-1 TRBV10-3 . . CAISEGELGNNEQFF TGTGCCATCAGTGAGGGTGAGTTGGGGAACAATGAGCAGTTCTTC
15 TRBJ1-1 TRBV11-2 . TRBD1 CASSPLDRGVISAFF TGTGCCAGCAGCCCTTTGGACAGGGGGGTTATATCAGCTTTCTTT
12 TRBJ1-5 TRBV30 few . CAWSPSQGPQHF TGTGCCTGGAGTCCATCACAGGGGCCCCAGCATTTT
17 TRBJ2-1 TRBV7-6 . TRBD2 CASSRANGLAGYNEQFF TGTGCCAGCAGCCGCGCTAATGGACTAGCGGGATACAATGAGCAGTTCTTC
14 TRBJ1-4 TRBV19 . TRBD1 CASSIRGQGEKLFF TGTGCCAGTAGTATTCGTGGACAGGGAGAAAAACTGTTTTTT
13 TRBJ1-1 TRBV28 . . CASSYKGWTEAFF TGTGCCAGCAGTTATAAGGGTTGGACTGAAGCTTTCTTT
15 TRBJ2-6 TRBV5-1 once . CASSLGGPGANVLTF TGCGCCAGCAGCTTGGGGGGTCCTGGGGCCAACGTCCTGACTTTC
18 TRBJ2-2 TRBV28 . TRBD2 CASSSLSGLLAPTGELFF TGTGCCAGCAGCTCCCTTTCAGGCCTACTAGCGCCCACCGGGGAGCTGTTTTTT
14 TRBJ2-6 TRBV28 few . CASRMSSGANVLTF TGTGCCAGCAGGATGAGCTCTGGGGCCAACGTCCTGACTTTC
13 TRBJ2-7 TRBV2 . . CASRLRLAYEQYF TGTGCCAGCAGACTCAGACTAGCCTACGAGCAGTACTTC
12 TRBJ2-3 TRBV11-2 . . CASSGSGDTQYF TGTGCCAGCAGCGGGAGCGGAGATACGCAGTATTTT
15 TRBJ2-7 TRBV7-2 once TRBD2 CASSTLAGFQYEQYF TGTGCCAGCAGCACATTAGCGGGTTTCCAGTACGAGCAGTACTTC
16 TRBJ2-2 TRBV7-7 . TRBD2 CASSLGTSLNTGELFF TGTGCCAGCAGCTTAGGGACTAGCCTAAACACCGGGGAGCTGTTTTTT
15 TRBJ1-1 TRBV5-1 . . CASSSIGRGNTEAFF TGCGCCAGCAGCTCGATCGGACGGGGGAACACTGAAGCTTTCTTT
13 TRBJ2-1 TRBV5-1 few . CASSLDVGNEQFF TGCGCCAGCAGCTTGGATGTGGGGAACGAGCAGTTCTTC
20 TRBJ1-4 TRBV4-1 once TRBD1 CASSEPGQGARVATNEKLFF TGCGCCAGCAGCGAACCGGGACAGGGGGCGAGAGTTGCAACTAATGAAAAACTGTTTTTT
12 TRBJ2-2 TRBV7-3 . . CASSPYTGELFF TGTGCCAGCAGCCCGTACACCGGGGAGCTGTTTTTT
17 TRBJ1-3 TRBV4-1 once TRBD1 CASSPRGDRGSGNTIYF TGCGCCAGCAGCCCCCGGGGGGACAGGGGCTCTGGAAACACCATATATTTT
10 TRBJ2-1 TRBV20-1 . TRBD2 CSAKSGKQFF TGCAGTGCTAAAAGCGGGAAGCAGTTCTTC